This TCR beta chain is from a study of cytomegalovirus exposure and HLA in healthy donors. Study as a whole: A later analysis reported the same platform for the 120 validation repertoires and the 500 to 700 first-cohort repertoires.

To note about this clone: Its target is not known.

Study-wide findings and caveats: Among TCR beta chains, those listed as cytomegalovirus-associated numbered fewer than 200. In a later analysis, first-cohort TCR clusters were found to tend to co-occur in the approximately 120 validation repertoires. In vitro assays verified that three CMV-associated chains recognized CMV antigens specifically.

The method was immunoSEQ multiplex PCR; TCRdb's version includes in-frame clones alone and lacks a portion of them. Of approximately 270,000 clones listed, approximately 86% are singletons. This clonotype was obtained from a woman aged 18-30 years in good health and CMV-seronegative. The sequencing sample was made of PBMCs.

The CDR3, as DNA: TGTGCCAGCAGCTTCTCGGACAGGCCCATGATCACTGAAGCTTTCTTT. Its protein product is CASSFSDRPMITEAFF. The chain employs TRBV7-2 and TRBJ1-1, with 7 bases that match TRBD1. CDR3 length: 16 amino acids. Germline values: CDR1 SGHTA, CDR2 FQGNSA. The V gene end was trimmed by 3 bases and the J gene end by 4 bases; junction bases not matched to a gene: 11.